These T cell receptor beta chains were read from a single sample in a study of regulatory T cells in long-lasting Graves disease. Using its own MiXCR run on the multiplex PCR reads, TCRdb lists one record per CDR3 protein. The sample yields 300,000 to 450,000 distinct CDR3 sequences, roughly a sixth seen once. This specimen consisted of peripheral blood mononuclear cells (PBMCs), obtained at new diagnosis, from a patient treated with antithyroid drugs. The receptors derive from a female donor with Graves disease. Both conserved end residues are part of each CDR3. Fields, in order: V gene, CDR3 length, J gene, CDR3 protein.

>TRBV18|14|TRBJ1-5
CASSPDYQNQPQHF
>TRBV7-9|18|TRBJ1-4
CASSLGRRGPSTNEKLFF
>TRBV5-1|15|TRBJ1-3
CASSFFGRPGGTIYF
>TRBV4-1|16|TRBJ1-1
CASSQGHTYVNTEAFF
>TRBV28|14|TRBJ2-3
CASIGQGGTDTQYF
>TRBV9|13|TRBJ2-1
CASSVEKVSEQFF
>TRBV29-1|17|TRBJ2-5
CSVEDLGLAGEQETQYF
>TRBV5-1|15|TRBJ2-3
CASSEGTRNEVTQYF
>TRBV15|15|TRBJ2-1
CATSRDSRGQGEQFF
>TRBV7-9|17|TRBJ1-5
CASSLGETQYSNQPQHF
>TRBV7-2|15|TRBJ2-2
CASSPHETRTGELFF
>TRBV20-1|12|TRBJ2-5
CSAGAVRETQYF
>TRBV30|13|TRBJ1-5
CASGRSTNQPQHF
>TRBV20-1|16|TRBJ2-7
CSARDQRTSGPYEQYF
>TRBV20-1|13|TRBJ1-2
CSAPDRAGDGYTF
>TRBV29-1|13|TRBJ1-3
CSIPRGDGNTIYF